This entry describes one T cell receptor beta chain. The antigen is not known. The study sampled blood at baseline, cycle 4 day 1, and cycle 7 day 1. The data stem from a study of OX40 agonist ivuxolimab in advanced cancers. Study as a whole: The dose-escalation group included hepatocellular carcinoma, melanoma, renal cell carcinoma and head and neck cancer.

Study results and caveats: The average count of expanded clones was higher among CD8+ T cells than among CD4+. Within 6 weeks, CD4+ and CD8+ blood T cells expanded clonally at 0.1 to 3.0 mg/kg.

From germline, CDR1 is MNHNS and CDR2 SASEGT. Trimming removed 3 bases at V and 1 base at J, with 18 bases between. The CDR3 runs to 17 residues. TCRdb's copy holds only in-frame clones and misses some; the assay was immunoSEQ multiplex PCR. The table includes about 78,000 clones, around 86% detected once. This receptor was taken from an adult with an advanced solid tumor such as melanoma, head and neck, liver or kidney cancer. Material: CD4+ or CD8+ T cells sorted from blood, obtained in a trial of the OX40 agonist ivuxolimab. The chain links TRBV6-1 to TRBJ1-1, with unresolved D. In DNA form, the CDR3 reads TGTGCCAGCAGTGATTTTTCCGGTTTACCACGGAACACTGAAGCTTTCTTT. Translated, it gives CASSDFSGLPRNTEAFF.